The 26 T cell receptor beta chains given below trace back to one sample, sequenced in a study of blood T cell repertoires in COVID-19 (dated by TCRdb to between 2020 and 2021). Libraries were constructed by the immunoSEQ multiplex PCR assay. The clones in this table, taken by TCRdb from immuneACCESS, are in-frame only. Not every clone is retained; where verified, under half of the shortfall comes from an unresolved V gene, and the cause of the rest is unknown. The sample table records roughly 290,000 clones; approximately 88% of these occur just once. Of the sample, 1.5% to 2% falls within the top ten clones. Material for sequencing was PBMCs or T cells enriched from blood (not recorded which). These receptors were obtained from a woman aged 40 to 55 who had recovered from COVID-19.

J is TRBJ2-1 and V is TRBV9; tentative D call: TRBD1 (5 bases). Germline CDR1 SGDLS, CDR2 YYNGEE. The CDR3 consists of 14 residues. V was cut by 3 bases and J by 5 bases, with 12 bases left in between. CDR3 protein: CASSGTIHDNEQFF. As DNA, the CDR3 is TGTGCCAGCAGCGGGACAATTCACGACAATGAGCAGTTCTTC.

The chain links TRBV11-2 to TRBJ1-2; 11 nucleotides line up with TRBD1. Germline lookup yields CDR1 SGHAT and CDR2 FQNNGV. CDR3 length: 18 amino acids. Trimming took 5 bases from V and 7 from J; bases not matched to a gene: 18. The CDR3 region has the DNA TGTGCCAGCAGCCCGACGGTCGGACAGGGGGCGCGATCTTCTGGCTACACCTTC. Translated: CASSPTVGQGARSSGYTF. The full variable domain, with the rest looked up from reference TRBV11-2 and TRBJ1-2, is EAGVAQSPRYKIIEKRQSVAFWCNPISGHATLYWYQQILGQGPKLLIQFQNNGVVDDSQLPKDRFSAERLKGVDSTLKIQPAKLEDSAVYLCASSPTVGQGARSSGYTFGSGTRLTVV.

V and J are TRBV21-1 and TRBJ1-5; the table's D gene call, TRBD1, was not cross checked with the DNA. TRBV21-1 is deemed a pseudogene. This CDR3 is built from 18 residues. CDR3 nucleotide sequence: TGTGCCAGCAGCAAAGTCGGACAGCACCTTTATAGCAATCAGCCCCAGCATTTT. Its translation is CASSKVGQHLYSNQPQHF.

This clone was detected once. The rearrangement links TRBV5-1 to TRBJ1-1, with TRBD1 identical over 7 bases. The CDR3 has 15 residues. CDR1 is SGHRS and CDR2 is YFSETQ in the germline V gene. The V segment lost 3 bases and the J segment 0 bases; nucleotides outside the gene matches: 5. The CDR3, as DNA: TGCGCCAGCAGCTCCGGGACAGTCATGAACACTGAAGCTTTCTTT. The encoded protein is CASSSGTVMNTEAFF.

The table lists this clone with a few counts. The CDR3 spells CASSLDPRNTEAFF. In nucleotides, the CDR3 is TGCGCCAGCAGCTTGGACCCGAGGAACACTGAAGCTTTCTTT. The V and J genes are TRBV5-1 and TRBJ1-1; D gene unclear. The CDR3 spans 14 residues. Germline V gives CDR1 SGHRS, CDR2 YFSETQ. The germline V and J ends were trimmed by 0 bases and 1 base, with 7 bases remaining between them.

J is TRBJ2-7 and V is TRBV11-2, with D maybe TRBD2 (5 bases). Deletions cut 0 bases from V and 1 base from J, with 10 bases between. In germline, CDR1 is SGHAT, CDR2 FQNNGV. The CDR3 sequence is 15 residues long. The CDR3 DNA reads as TGTGCCAGCAGCTTAGACCGGGGTCGGTCCTACGAGCAGTACTTC. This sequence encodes CASSLDRGRSYEQYF.

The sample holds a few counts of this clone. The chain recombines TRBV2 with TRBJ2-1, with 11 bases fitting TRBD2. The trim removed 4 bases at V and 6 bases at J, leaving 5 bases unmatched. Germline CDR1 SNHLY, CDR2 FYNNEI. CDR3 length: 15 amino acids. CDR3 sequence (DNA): TGTGCCAGCAGTGTTGGTAGCGGGAGGGTCAATGAGCAGTTCTTC. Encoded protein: CASSVGSGRVNEQFF.

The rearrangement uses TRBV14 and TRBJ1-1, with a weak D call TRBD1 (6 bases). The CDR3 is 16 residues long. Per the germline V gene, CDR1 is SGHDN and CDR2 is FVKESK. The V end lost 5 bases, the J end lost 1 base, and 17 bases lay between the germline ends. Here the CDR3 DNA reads TGTGCCAGCAGCAGCAGGTTAGGGACATCGAACACTGAAGCTTTCTTT. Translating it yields CASSSRLGTSNTEAFF.

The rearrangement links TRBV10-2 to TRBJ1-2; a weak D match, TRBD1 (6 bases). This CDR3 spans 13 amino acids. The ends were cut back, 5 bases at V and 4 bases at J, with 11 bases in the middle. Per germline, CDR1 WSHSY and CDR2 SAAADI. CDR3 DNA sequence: TGCGCCAGCAGTTCCACAGGGCTCTATGGCTACACCTTC. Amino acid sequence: CASSSTGLYGYTF.

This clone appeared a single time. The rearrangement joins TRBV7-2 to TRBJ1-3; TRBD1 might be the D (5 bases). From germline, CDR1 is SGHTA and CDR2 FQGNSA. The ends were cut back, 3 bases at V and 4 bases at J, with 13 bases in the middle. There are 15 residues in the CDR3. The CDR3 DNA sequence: TGTGCCAGCAGCTTGGGTGGGGCGTGGGGAAACACCATATATTTT. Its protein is CASSLGGAWGNTIYF.

In nucleotides, the CDR3 is TGTGCCTGGAGGCTCAGGGGGAGGTATGGCTACACCTTC. It translates to CAWRLRGRYGYTF. This chain uses TRBV30 with TRBJ1-2; 7 nucleotides agree with TRBD1. Germline values: CDR1 GTSNPN, CDR2 SVGIG (reference sequence). J was trimmed by 5 bases and V by 3 bases; bases with no gene match: 6. The CDR3 loop spans 13 amino acids.

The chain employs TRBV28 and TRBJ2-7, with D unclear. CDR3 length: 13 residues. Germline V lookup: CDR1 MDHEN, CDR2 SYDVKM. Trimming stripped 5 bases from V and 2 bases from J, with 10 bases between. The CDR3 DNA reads TGTGCCAGCAGTCTAAGAGGCCCCTACGAGCAGTACTTC. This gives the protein CASSLRGPYEQYF.

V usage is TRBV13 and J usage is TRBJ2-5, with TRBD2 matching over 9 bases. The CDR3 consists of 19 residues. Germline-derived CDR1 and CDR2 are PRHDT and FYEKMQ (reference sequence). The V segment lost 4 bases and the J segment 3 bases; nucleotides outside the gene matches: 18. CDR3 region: CASSSSIPVAGDSEETQYF. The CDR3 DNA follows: TGTGCCAGCAGCTCGTCCATTCCGGTAGCGGGAGACTCGGAAGAGACCCAGTACTTC.

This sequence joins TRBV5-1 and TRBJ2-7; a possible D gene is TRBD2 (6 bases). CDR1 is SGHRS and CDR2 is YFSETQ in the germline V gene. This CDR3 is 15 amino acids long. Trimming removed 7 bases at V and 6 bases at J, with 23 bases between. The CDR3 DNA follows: TGCGCCAGCCGACTAGGGCCCCTGACTTTGGGCGAGCAGTACTTC. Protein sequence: CASRLGPLTLGEQYF.

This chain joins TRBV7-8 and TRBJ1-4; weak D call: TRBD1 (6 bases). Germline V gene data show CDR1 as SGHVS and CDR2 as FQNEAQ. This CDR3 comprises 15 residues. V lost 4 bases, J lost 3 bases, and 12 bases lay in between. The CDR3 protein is CASSSVTGPNEKLFF. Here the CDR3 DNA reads TGTGCCAGCAGCTCCGTGACAGGCCCTAATGAAAAACTGTTTTTT.

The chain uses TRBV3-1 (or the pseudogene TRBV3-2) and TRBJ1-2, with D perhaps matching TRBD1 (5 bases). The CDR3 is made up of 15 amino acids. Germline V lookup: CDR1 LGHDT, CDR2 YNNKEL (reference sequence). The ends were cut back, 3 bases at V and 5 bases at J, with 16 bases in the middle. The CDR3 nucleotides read TGTGCCAGCAGCCATCTCACCGGACAACAGTATGGCTACACCTTC. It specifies CASSHLTGQQYGYTF.

The chain's CDR3 is CASSTEQGVPSYEKLFF. DNA of the CDR3: TGTGCCAGCAGCACGGAGCAGGGGGTCCCCTCTTACGAAAAACTGTTTTTT. This chain links TRBV7-8 with TRBJ1-4; TRBD1 matches at 7 bases. The V gene end was trimmed by 5 bases and the J gene end by 8 bases; junction bases not matched to a gene: 17. Germline CDR1 and CDR2: SGHVS and FQNEAQ. The CDR3 has 17 residues. The full variable domain, in which reference TRBV7-8 and TRBJ1-4 provide the parts outside the CDR3, is GAGVSQSPRYKVAKRGQDVALRCDPISGHVSLFWYQQALGQGPEFLTYFQNEAQLDKSGLPSDRFFAERPEGSVSTLKIQRTQQEDSAVYLCASSTEQGVPSYEKLFFGSGTQLSVL.

Written as DNA, the CDR3 is TGTGCCAGCAGCCAGACAGGGGGCGAAGCACCCCTCCACTTT. Translating it yields CASSQTGGEAPLHF. The rearrangement joins TRBV7-9 to TRBJ1-6; 10 nucleotides align to TRBD1. This CDR3 is built from 14 residues. Germline V gives CDR1 SEHNR, CDR2 FQNEAQ (reference sequence). With 5 bases clipped from V and 11 bases from J, the junction kept 6 bases outside the gene matches.

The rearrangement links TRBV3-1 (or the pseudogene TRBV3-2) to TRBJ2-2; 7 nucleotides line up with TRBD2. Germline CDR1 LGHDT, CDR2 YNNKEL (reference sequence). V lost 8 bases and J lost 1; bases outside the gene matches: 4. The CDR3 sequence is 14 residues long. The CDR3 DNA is TGTGCCAGCGGGGGGGACGGGAACACCGGGGAGCTGTTTTTT. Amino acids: CASGGDGNTGELFF.

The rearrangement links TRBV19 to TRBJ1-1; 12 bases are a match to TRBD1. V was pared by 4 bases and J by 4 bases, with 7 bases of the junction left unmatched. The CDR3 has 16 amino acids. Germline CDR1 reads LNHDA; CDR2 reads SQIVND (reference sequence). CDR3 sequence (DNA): TGTGCCAGTAGTAGAGGGACAGGGGGCAGAGGCACTGAAGCTTTCTTT. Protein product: CASSRGTGGRGTEAFF.

The DNA for the CDR3 is TGCGCCAGCAGCCCGGAGGGTCTCTATGGCTACACCTTC. Its translation: CASSPEGLYGYTF. The genes are TRBV5-1 and TRBJ1-2; the D is unclear. In germline, CDR1 is SGHRS, CDR2 YFSETQ. Between the trimmed V and J ends, which lost 4 bases and 4 bases, there was a span of 11 bases. This CDR3 is built from 13 residues.

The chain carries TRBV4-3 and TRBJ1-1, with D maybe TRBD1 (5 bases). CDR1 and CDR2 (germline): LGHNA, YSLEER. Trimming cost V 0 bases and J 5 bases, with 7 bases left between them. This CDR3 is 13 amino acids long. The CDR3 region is CASSQDRDTEAFF. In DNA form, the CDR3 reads TGCGCCAGCAGCCAAGACAGGGATACTGAAGCTTTCTTT.

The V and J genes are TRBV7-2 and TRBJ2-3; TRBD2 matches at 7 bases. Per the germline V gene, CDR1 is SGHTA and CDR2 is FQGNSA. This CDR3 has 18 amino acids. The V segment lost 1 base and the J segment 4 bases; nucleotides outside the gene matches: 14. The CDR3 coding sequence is TGTGCCAGCAGCTTAGTTGGGATTTCTAGCGGCCGGGCAGATACGCAGTATTTT. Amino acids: CASSLVGISSGRADTQYF. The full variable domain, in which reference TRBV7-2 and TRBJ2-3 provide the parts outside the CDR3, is GAGVSQSPSNKVTEKGKDVELRCDPISGHTALYWYRQSLGQGLEFLIYFQGNSAPDKSGLPSDRFSAERTGGSVSTLTIQRTQQEDSAVYLCASSLVGISSGRADTQYFGPGTRLTVL.

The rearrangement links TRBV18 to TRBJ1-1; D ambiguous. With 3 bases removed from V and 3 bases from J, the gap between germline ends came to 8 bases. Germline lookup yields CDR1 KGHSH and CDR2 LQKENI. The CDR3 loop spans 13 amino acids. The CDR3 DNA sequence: TGTGCCAGCTCACCCTGGGAGGACACTGAAGCTTTCTTT. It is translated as CASSPWEDTEAFF.

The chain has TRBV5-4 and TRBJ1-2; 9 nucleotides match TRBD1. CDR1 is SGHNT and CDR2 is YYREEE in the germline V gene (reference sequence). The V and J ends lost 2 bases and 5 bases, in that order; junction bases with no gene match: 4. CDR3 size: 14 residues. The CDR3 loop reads CASSFPGTGYGYTF. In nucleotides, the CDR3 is TGTGCCAGCAGCTTCCCCGGGACAGGGTATGGCTACACCTTC.

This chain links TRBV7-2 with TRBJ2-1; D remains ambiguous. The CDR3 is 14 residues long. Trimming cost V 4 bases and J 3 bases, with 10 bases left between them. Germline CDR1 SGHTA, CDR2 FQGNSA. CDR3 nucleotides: TGTGCCAGCAGCTCCGCCCCCGGCTACAATGAGCAGTTCTTC. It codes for CASSSAPGYNEQFF.